The 2 T cell receptor beta chains listed next were all sequenced from one sample in a study of T cells after yellow fever vaccination. TCRdb recomputed calls from the 5' RACE reads with MiXCR, one row per CDR3 protein. This sample has 500,000 to 650,000 distinct CDR3 sequences; roughly 17% occur once, and the top ten carry 17%. The specimen was PBMCs, collected 5 to 6 days after the first yellow fever vaccination. The origin of the receptors is a man aged 18-30 years who received the YFV17D yellow fever vaccine.

This clonotype was counted a single time. The J gene is TRBJ2-1, the V gene TRBV11-1; D ambiguous. Germline values: CDR1 SGHAT, CDR2 FQDESV (reference sequence). Trimming removed 6 bases at V and 0 bases at J, with 12 bases between. The CDR3 length is 15 residues. The DNA for the CDR3 is TGTGCCAGCAGATCCGGCGGAAGCTCCTACAATGAGCAGTTCTTC. It yields the protein CASRSGGSSYNEQFF.

The J gene is TRBJ2-5, the V gene TRBV6-1; TRBD2 agrees at 10 bases. Germline V CDR1 and CDR2: MNHNS, SASEGT. This CDR3 spans 16 amino acids. V gave up 6 bases and J gave up 2 bases; unmatched junction bases: 9. CDR3 in DNA: TGTGCCAGCAGCTCAACTTCTAGCGGGGGTCAAGAGACCCAGTACTTC. This sequence encodes CASSSTSSGGQETQYF.